This T cell receptor (beta chain) was identified during a study of blood T cell repertoires in COVID-19. The overall study: Sample material is recorded as cDNA or gDNA derived from T cells, B-cell-depleted T cells, or PBMCs.

CDR1 and CDR2 from the germline V gene are MNHEY and SVGAGI. The V end lost 6 bases, the J end lost 1 base, and 11 bases lay between the germline ends. The CDR3 totals 14 residues. This clone was detected once. Original handling: From reference gene primer amplification, estimates of nucleated cell counts were derived. Assay used: immunoSEQ multiplex PCR; TCRdb lists only in-frame clones, some missing. The D gene and trimming were derived from the DNA, and the V and J assignments and clone size from that table. This table has 30,000 to 45,000 clones, just under 85% appearing once. The chain is built from TRBV6-5 and TRBJ2-3; tentative D call: TRBD2 (5 bases). Sequences were obtained from peripheral blood. This receptor was taken from a human donor in a cohort sampled during active COVID-19. DNA for the CDR3: TGTGCCAGCAGGGACGACGGGGGCACAGATACGCAGTATTTT. It specifies CASRDDGGTDTQYF.